The sequence of this TCR beta chain was determined in a study of PD-1 blockade in classical Hodgkin lymphoma. For this clone: Its antigen is not identified.

Time point reported: cycle 4 day 1 (C4D1), after less than 7 weeks of nivolumab. Each patient's relapse followed autologous stem cell transplantation, and brentuximab vedotin exposure varied. TCRdb keeps only in-frame clones here, not all; method: immunoSEQ multiplex PCR. Here the sample spans about 19,000 clones, under 80% being singletons. Study observations and caveats: The authors excluded patients who started nivolumab under 1 year after ASCT. The drivers behind the repertoire differences, possibly disease activity or prior therapy, remain undefined. There was a significant rise in CD4+ TCR diversity by C4D1, with no such rise for CD8+.

The sequence was obtained from a human donor with classical Hodgkin lymphoma. Sequenced here: peripheral blood mononuclear cells (PBMCs), sampled before the fourth cycle of nivolumab.

CDR3 DNA sequence: TGCAGCGTTAAAAAGGGGAGGGACACTGAAGCTTTCTTT. It is translated as CSVKKGRDTEAFF. This chain joins TRBV29-1 and TRBJ1-1; D may be TRBD1 (5 bases). The germline gives CDR1 SQVTM, CDR2 ANQGSEA. CDR3 length: 13 residues. Trimming stripped 5 bases from V and 3 bases from J, with 13 bases between. Full variable domain (remainder filled in from reference TRBV29-1 and TRBJ1-1): SAVISQKPSRDICQRGTSLTIQCQVDSQVTMMFWYRQQPGQSLTLIATANQGSEATYESGFVIDKFPISRPNLTFSTLTVSNMSPEDSSIYLCSVKKGRDTEAFFGQGTRLTVV.